The entry below gives a single TCR beta chain sequence along with its context. Its antigen is not known. cDNA was produced in eight separate reactions per sample. From the 5' RACE reads, TCRdb lists one entry per CDR3 protein and no DNA. Recorded for this sample: over 110,000 distinct CDR3 sequences. The data derive from a study of monozygotic twins with inflammatory bowel disease. Study-wide results and limits: Twins classed as concordant or discordant showed no difference in repertoire similarity, possibly from limited power. Compared with healthy co-twins, IBD patients showed reduced TCRbeta repertoire diversity by inverse Simpson.

The CDR3 totals 11 residues. The V gene's germline CDR1 is DFQATT and CDR2 SNEGSKA (reference sequence). This receptor was identified in a human donor with ulcerative colitis or Crohn's disease, or a healthy co-twin of an affected twin (not recorded which). Sequencing input: blood. The rearrangement uses TRBV20-1 and TRBJ2-7; TCRdb indicates TRBD1, and absent DNA this call remains unverified. The CDR3 is CSARDQGAPEF.